The entry below describes one TCR beta chain. Its antigen is still unknown. The data derive from a study of chemoradiotherapy in HPV16-positive cancers. Study outcomes and limitations: HPV-specific T cells were functionally defined from only two HPV16-positive patients.

Losses at the gene ends were 3 bases for V and 4 bases for J; bases not matched to a gene: 1. There are 13 residues in the CDR3. Germline lookup yields CDR1 SGHVS and CDR2 FQNEAQ. Data came from immunoSEQ multiplex PCR; TCRdb stores just in-frame clones and leaves some out. The table includes roughly 13,000 clones, around nine tenths detected once. This clonotype was sampled from a human donor with HPV-associated anogenital cancer. The sample was tumor tissue, taken from a patient who underwent chemoradiotherapy. The gene calls are TRBV7-8 and TRBJ1-2, with 8 bases matching TRBD1. The chain's CDR3 is CASSLTGAYGYTF. The CDR3 bases are TGTGCCAGCAGCTTGACAGGGGCCTATGGCTACACCTTC. Based on the CDR3 plus reference TRBV7-8 and TRBJ1-2, the full variable domain is GAGVSQSPRYKVAKRGQDVALRCDPISGHVSLFWYQQALGQGPEFLTYFQNEAQLDKSGLPSDRFFAERPEGSVSTLKIQRTQQEDSAVYLCASSLTGAYGYTFGSGTRLTVV.